The 14 T cell receptor beta chains presented below share a single source sample, sequenced in a study of cytotoxic CD8 clonotypes in ibrutinib-treated CLL. TCRdb keeps only in-frame clones here, not all; method: immunoSEQ multiplex PCR. The sample shows fewer than 100,000 clones, roughly 84% of them seen only once. The sample in question was PBMCs, obtained before ibrutinib treatment. These TCRs come from a human donor with chronic lymphocytic leukemia.

V and J are TRBV5-6 and TRBJ1-2; 8 positions agree with TRBD1. The CDR3 runs to 15 residues. Germline assignment: CDR1 SGHDT and CDR2 YYEEEE. After removal of 2 bases from V and 4 bases from J, the junction contained 7 bases not matched to a gene. The CDR3 spells CASSFAGQGIYGYTF. In nucleotides, the CDR3 is TGTGCCAGCAGCTTCGCCGGACAGGGTATCTATGGCTACACCTTC.

This chain links TRBV19 with TRBJ2-2, with D perhaps matching TRBD1 or TRBD2 (5 bases each). Germline CDR1 is LNHDA and CDR2 is SQIVND (reference sequence). The CDR3 loop spans 15 amino acids. Deletions cut 7 bases from V and 0 bases from J, with 12 bases between. The CDR3 is CASTEGRSNTGELFF. The CDR3 bases are TGTGCCAGTACAGAGGGGCGATCGAACACCGGGGAGCTGTTTTTT.

V gene TRBV29-1 combines with J gene TRBJ2-1; TRBD1 agrees at 10 bases. Germline V gene sequence: CDR1 SQVTM, CDR2 ANQGSEA. The CDR3 is made up of 16 amino acids. The V and J ends lost 7 bases and 3 bases, in that order; junction bases with no gene match: 12. CDR3 in DNA: TGCAGCGGGCAAATCCGGGACAGGGGAAGCTACAATGAGCAGTTCTTC. It is translated as CSGQIRDRGSYNEQFF.

The chain employs TRBV9 and TRBJ2-7; 7 bases agree with TRBD2. From germline, CDR1 is SGDLS and CDR2 YYNGEE. Trimming at V came to 4 bases and at J to 0 bases, leaving 10 bases not matched to a gene. The CDR3 runs 16 residues. CDR3 DNA sequence: TGTGCCAGCAGCCCCCGGGGAGGGCTTAGCTCCTACGAGCAGTACTTC. Amino acids: CASSPRGGLSSYEQYF.

The rearrangement links TRBV2 to TRBJ1-5; 9 positions agree with TRBD1. This CDR3 is 15 amino acids long. Germline V lookup: CDR1 SNHLY, CDR2 FYNNEI. V dropped 8 bases and J dropped 3; count of bases not matched to a gene: 8. The CDR3 sequence is CASFLGQGTNQPQHF. The CDR3 DNA reads TGTGCCAGCTTCTTGGGACAGGGCACCAATCAGCCCCAGCATTTT.

The V call is TRBV5-5, the J call TRBJ2-3, with TRBD1 matching 7 bases. The trim removed 2 bases at V and 0 bases at J, leaving 6 bases unmatched. There are 16 residues in the CDR3. CDR1 is SGHKS and CDR2 is YYEKEE in the germline V gene (reference sequence). The chain's CDR3 is CASSFRTGSSTDTQYF. In DNA form, the CDR3 reads TGTGCCAGCAGCTTCCGGACAGGATCTAGCACAGATACGCAGTATTTT.

J is TRBJ2-7 and V is TRBV10-2; D is ambiguous. Looked up from germline, CDR1 is WSHSY and CDR2 is SAAADI. V shed 5 bases and J shed 5 bases, with 16 bases lying between them. CDR3 size: 14 residues. CDR3 bases: TGCGCCAGCAGTCCAAGCGACCCGGCCGACGAGCAGTACTTC. This encodes CASSPSDPADEQYF.

The chain combines TRBV5-6 with TRBJ1-2; possible D gene TRBD1, 5 bases. The CDR3 spans 16 residues. The V gene lost 3 bases and the J gene lost 4 bases, with 19 bases spanning the gap. Germline CDR1 is SGHDT and CDR2 is YYEEEE. The DNA for the CDR3 is TGTGCCAGCAGCTGGGGCCTCCGGGGACTCTCCTATGGCTACACCTTC. As protein: CASSWGLRGLSYGYTF.

This clone has a single count. The V and J genes are TRBV6-6 and TRBJ2-1, with D possibly matching TRBD2 (5 bases). Germline values: CDR1 MNHNY, CDR2 SVGAGI (reference sequence). The CDR3 has 14 amino acids. Trimming removed 5 bases from V and 0 bases from J, with 8 bases in between. DNA for the CDR3: TGTGCCAGCAGTCCTACTAGCTCCTACAATGAGCAGTTCTTC. Translating it yields CASSPTSSYNEQFF.

This clone was observed a single time. The CDR3, as DNA: TGTGCCAGCAGTCCGGATACCTACGAGCAGTACTTC. Amino acids: CASSPDTYEQYF. The V gene is TRBV2, the J gene TRBJ2-7; D gene ambiguous. From germline, CDR1 is SNHLY and CDR2 FYNNEI. Trimming took 5 bases from V and 2 from J, leaving 7 bases between them. The CDR3 contains 12 residues.

This clone appeared a few times. The genes are TRBV27 and TRBJ2-3; 12 positions match TRBD2. The germline gives CDR1 MNHEY, CDR2 SMNVEV (reference sequence). The CDR3 is 16 residues long. Unmatched junction bases numbered 8, after V lost 6 bases and J lost 4 bases. CDR3 in DNA: TGTGCCAGCAGCCCCCTACTAGCGGGAGGCGCAGATACGCAGTATTTT. This translates into CASSPLLAGGADTQYF.

The rearrangement joins TRBV5-1 to TRBJ1-4; no definite D call. The CDR3 spans 13 residues. The V and J ends lost 0 bases and 5 bases respectively, with 5 bases between them. CDR1 SGHRS and CDR2 YFSETQ come from the germline V gene. CDR3 region: CASSLGGNEKLFF. For the CDR3, the DNA is TGCGCCAGCAGCTTGGGCGGGAATGAAAAACTGTTTTTT.

The rearrangement links TRBV6-1 to TRBJ2-7; TRBD1 is a possible D gene (6 bases). Looked up from germline, CDR1 is MNHNS and CDR2 is SASEGT. Trimming cost V 7 bases and J 2 bases, with 9 bases left between them. This CDR3 has 12 amino acids. This CDR3 reads CASTRDTYEQYF. CDR3 DNA sequence: TGTGCCAGCACTCGGGACACCTACGAGCAGTACTTC.

The chain employs TRBV18 and TRBJ2-7; 9 bases align to TRBD1. V trimming: 2 bases; J trimming: 6 bases; junction bases outside the gene matches: 8. Germline lookup yields CDR1 KGHSH and CDR2 LQKENI. CDR3 length: 15 amino acids. The CDR3 is CASSPSGQGSFEQYF. The DNA for the CDR3 is TGTGCCAGCTCACCATCAGGACAGGGGTCGTTCGAGCAGTACTTC.